This TCR beta chain stems from a study of blood T cells in healthy people across ages. With a J-beta primer mix and a sample-barcoded 5' primer, a second PCR ran about 7 to 12 cycles. From the 5' RACE reads, TCRdb called clonotypes with MiXCR, one entry per CDR3 protein. Here the sample spans 1.2 million to 1.5 million distinct CDR3 sequences, around two fifths being singletons. The source of this sequence is a woman aged 18-29 years in good health. The sample consisted of blood.

The CDR3 spells CASSQDRGGSGSSYEQYF. The CDR3 bases are TGTGCCAGCAGCCAAGATCGGGGTGGGAGCGGGAGCTCCTACGAGCAGTACTTC. The rearrangement joins TRBV4-2 to TRBJ2-7, with 8 bases identical to TRBD2. The CDR3 is 18 residues long. V gave up 0 bases and J gave up 0 bases; unmatched junction bases: 10. Germline CDR1 reads LGHNA; CDR2 reads YNFKEQ.